Given below is one TCR beta chain in context. This specimen comes from a study of shared clonotypes between healthy human individuals. The germline V gene has CDR1 SGDLS and CDR2 YYNGEE. V was clipped by 4 bases and J by 7 bases, with 12 bases between them. The CDR3 consists of 12 residues. Healthy HIV-negative adults without recent acute infections or vaccinations served as donors. Genomic DNA from unsorted samples was obtained from around 93 million PBMCs (per sample). The assay was carried out at the deep level. As processed by the authors: Filtering differed since immunoSEQ provided only junctions, with no quality scores. Profiling relied on immunoSEQ multiplex PCR, and the TCRdb table lists in-frame clones only, not all of them. Clone size and V and J calls were adopted from that table, with D and trimming inferred from the DNA. This sample has about 92,000 clones, with around half found just once.

What was sequenced was PBMCs. The V and J genes are TRBV9 and TRBJ2-7; the D call may be TRBD1 or TRBD2 (6 bases each). The receptor was derived from a woman aged 40 to 49 in good health. Some clones in this sample may be carry-over from other donors' samples. CDR3 sequence (DNA): TGTGCCAGCAGCCTCCAAGGGGGGGAGCAGTACTTC. Encoded protein: CASSLQGGEQYF.